This TCR beta chain was captured in a study of coeliac disease. Study results and limitations: Active celiac intraepithelial and lamina propria samples had lower TRB and TRG clonality than control samples.

The V gene's germline CDR1 is LNHDA and CDR2 SQIVND (reference sequence). Unmatched junction bases numbered 12, after V lost 7 bases and J lost 9 bases. This CDR3 contains 15 residues. Libraries were prepared by immunoSEQ multiplex PCR; TCRdb keeps only in-frame clonotypes and omits some of them. Here the sample spans about 1,300 clones, roughly 50% being singletons. On this clone itself: Its specificity is not known.

Sequenced input: intraepithelial lymphocytes from the gut. The chain joins TRBV19 to TRBJ1-4, with 9 positions matching TRBD1. This TCR derives from a man aged 65 to 79 without celiac disease. The CDR3 loop reads CASTIPGTGTKKLFF. CDR3 DNA: TGTGCCAGTACCATCCCCGGGACAGGGACGAAAAAACTGTTTTTT. Filled out from reference TRBV19 and TRBJ1-4, the complete variable domain reads DGGITQSPKYLFRKEGQNVTLSCEQNLNHDAMYWYRQDPGQGLRLIYYSQIVNDFQKGDIAEGYSVSREKKESFPLTVTSAQKNPTAFYLCASTIPGTGTKKLFFGSGTQLSVL.